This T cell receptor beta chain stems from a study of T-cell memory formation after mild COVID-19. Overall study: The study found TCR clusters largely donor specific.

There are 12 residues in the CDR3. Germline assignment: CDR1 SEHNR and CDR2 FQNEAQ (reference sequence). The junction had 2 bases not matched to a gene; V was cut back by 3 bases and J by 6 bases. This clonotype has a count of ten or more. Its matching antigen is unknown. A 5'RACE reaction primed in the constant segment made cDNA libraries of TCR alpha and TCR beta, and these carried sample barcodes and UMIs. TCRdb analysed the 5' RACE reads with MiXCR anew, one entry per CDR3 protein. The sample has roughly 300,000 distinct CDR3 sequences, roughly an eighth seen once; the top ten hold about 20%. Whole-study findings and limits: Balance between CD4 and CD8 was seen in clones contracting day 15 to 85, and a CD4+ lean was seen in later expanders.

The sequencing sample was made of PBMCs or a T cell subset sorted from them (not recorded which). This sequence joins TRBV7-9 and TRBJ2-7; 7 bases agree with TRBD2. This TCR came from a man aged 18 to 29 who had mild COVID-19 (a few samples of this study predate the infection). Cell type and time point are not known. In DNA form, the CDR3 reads TGTGCCAGCAGCTTCACGGGGGGCGAGCAGTACGTC. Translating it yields CASSFTGGEQYV.